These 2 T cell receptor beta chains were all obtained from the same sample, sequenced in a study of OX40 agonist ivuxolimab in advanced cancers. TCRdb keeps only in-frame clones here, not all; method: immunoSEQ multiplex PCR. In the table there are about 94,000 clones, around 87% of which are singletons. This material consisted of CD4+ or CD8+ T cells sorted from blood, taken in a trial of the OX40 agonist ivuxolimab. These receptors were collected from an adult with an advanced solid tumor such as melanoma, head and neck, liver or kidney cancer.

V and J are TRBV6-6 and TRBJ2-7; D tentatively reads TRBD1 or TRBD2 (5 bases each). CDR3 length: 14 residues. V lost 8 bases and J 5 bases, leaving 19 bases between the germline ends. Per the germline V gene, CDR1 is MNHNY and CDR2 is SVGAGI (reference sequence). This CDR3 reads CASRRADTINEQYF. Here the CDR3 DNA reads TGTGCCAGCCGCCGAGCGGACACTATTAACGAGCAGTACTTC.

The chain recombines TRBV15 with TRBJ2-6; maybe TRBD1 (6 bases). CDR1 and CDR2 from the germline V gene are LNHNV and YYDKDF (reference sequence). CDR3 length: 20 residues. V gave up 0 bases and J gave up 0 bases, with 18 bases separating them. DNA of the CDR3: TGTGCCACCAGCAGAGAGTCAATGATTGGACAGTTCTCTGGGGCCAACGTCCTGACTTTC. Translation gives CATSRESMIGQFSGANVLTF. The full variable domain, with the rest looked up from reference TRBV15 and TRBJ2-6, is DAMVIQNPRYQVTQFGKPVTLSCSQTLNHNVMYWYQQKSSQAPKLLFHYYDKDFNNEADTPDNFQSRRPNTSFCFLDIRSPGLGDTAMYLCATSRESMIGQFSGANVLTFGAGSRLTVL.